The T cell receptor (beta chain) described here comes from a study of monozygotic twins with inflammatory bowel disease. CDR1 is LGHDT and CDR2 is YNNKEL in the germline V gene (reference sequence). The CDR3 is made up of 12 amino acids. Total RNA isolation used whole blood (no T cell sorting was performed). TCRdb re-called the 5' RACE reads and shows each CDR3 protein once, DNA omitted. The sample totals some 440,000 distinct CDR3 sequences. The receptor was derived from a human donor with ulcerative colitis or Crohn's disease, or a healthy co-twin of an affected twin (not recorded which). The chain employs TRBV3-1 and TRBJ1-1; absent DNA, TCRdb's TRBD1 call cannot be checked. The sample was blood. The CDR3: CASSYQQGGAFF.